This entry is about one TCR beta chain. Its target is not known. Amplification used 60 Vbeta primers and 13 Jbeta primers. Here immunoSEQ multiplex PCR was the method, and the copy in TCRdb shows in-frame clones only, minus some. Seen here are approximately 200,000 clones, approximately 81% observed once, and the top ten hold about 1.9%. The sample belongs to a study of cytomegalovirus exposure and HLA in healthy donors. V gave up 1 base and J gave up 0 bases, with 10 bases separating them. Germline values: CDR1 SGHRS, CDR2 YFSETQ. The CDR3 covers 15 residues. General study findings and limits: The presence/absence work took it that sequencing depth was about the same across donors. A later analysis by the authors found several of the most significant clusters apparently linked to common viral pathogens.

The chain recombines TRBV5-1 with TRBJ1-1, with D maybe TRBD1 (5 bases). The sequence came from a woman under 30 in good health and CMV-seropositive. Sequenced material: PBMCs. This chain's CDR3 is CASSLTPGLNTEAFF. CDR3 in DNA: TGCGCCAGCAGCTTGACCCCAGGGCTGAACACTGAAGCTTTCTTT.